A selection of T cell receptor beta chains follows, all from one sample in a study of blood T cell repertoires in COVID-19. TCRdb keeps only in-frame clones here, not all; method: immunoSEQ multiplex PCR. The table includes roughly 48,000 clones, more than 70% detected once. The specimen was peripheral blood. These receptor sequences come from a human donor in a cohort sampled during active COVID-19. CDR3s include the opening cysteine and the closing phenylalanine or tryptophan. Fields, in order: CDR3 length, clone size, D gene, V gene, J gene, CDR3 protein, CDR3 DNA. A D gene is named only where the DNA matches it firmly. Clone size is stated in some rows and not others, as once, few, many or a class when expanded.

>15|-|TRBD1|TRBV6-6|TRBJ2-7
CASSYGWTGTYEQYF
TGTGCCAGCAGTTACGGTTGGACAGGCACGTACGAGCAGTACTTC
>17|-|-|TRBV4-1|TRBJ2-3
CASSQVELGGLRDTQYF
TGCGCCAGCAGCCAGGTCGAGCTGGGGGGACTGCGGGATACGCAGTATTTT
>17|few|TRBD1|TRBV7-9|TRBJ1-2
CASSPWGSDREMSGYTF
TGTGCCAGCAGCCCCTGGGGTTCGGACAGGGAAATGAGTGGCTACACCTTC
>15|-|TRBD1|TRBV5-1|TRBJ1-5
CASSVQTGLNQPQHF
TGCGCCAGCAGCGTTCAGACAGGGTTGAATCAGCCCCAGCATTTT
>15|-|-|TRBV30|TRBJ2-3
CAWSVGGGSTDTQYF
TGTGCCTGGAGTGTGGGTGGGGGGAGCACAGATACGCAGTATTTT
>15|-|-|TRBV4-1|TRBJ1-5
CASGSGSPAIQPQHF
TGCGCCAGCGGCTCGGGGTCTCCGGCTATTCAGCCCCAGCATTTT
>13|-|TRBD1|TRBV12-3/TRBV12-4|TRBJ2-7
CASSKGQVYEQYF
TGTGCCAGCAGTAAAGGACAGGTCTACGAGCAGTACTTC
>13|-|-|TRBV7-2|TRBJ2-7
CASGQGGGYEQYF
TGTGCCAGCGGACAAGGGGGGGGTTACGAGCAGTACTTC
>16|-|TRBD2|TRBV5-1|TRBJ2-3
CASSSGLAGSRDTQYF
TGCGCCAGCAGCTCTGGACTAGCGGGGAGCAGGGATACGCAGTATTTT
>12|-|TRBD1|TRBV5-4|TRBJ1-6
CAQGETDSPLHF
TGTGCTCAGGGGGAGACAGATTCACCCCTCCACTTT
>15|-|-|TRBV6-5|TRBJ1-2
CASSYLPGQNYGYTF
TGTGCCAGCAGTTATCTTCCAGGACAGAACTATGGCTACACCTTC
>15|-|-|TRBV5-6|TRBJ2-3
CASSLSRGAADTQYF
TGTGCCAGCAGCTTGTCCAGGGGAGCGGCAGATACGCAGTATTTT
>12|once|TRBD2|TRBV12-3/TRBV12-4|TRBJ2-2
CASGTSGGELFF
TGTGCCAGCGGGACTAGCGGCGGGGAGCTGTTTTTT
>17|few|TRBD2|TRBV19|TRBJ2-2
CASSIDPAGALTGELFF
TGTGCCAGTAGTATAGATCCAGCGGGGGCCCTCACCGGGGAGCTGTTTTTT
>16|-|TRBD2|TRBV10-3|TRBJ2-1
CAISDSGLAGHNEQFF
TGTGCCATCAGTGACTCGGGACTAGCGGGGCACAATGAGCAGTTCTTC
>17|-|TRBD1|TRBV10-3|TRBJ2-6
CAISRDRGSSGANVLTF
TGTGCCATCAGCCGGGACAGGGGAAGCTCTGGGGCCAACGTCCTGACTTTC
>16|-|TRBD1|TRBV7-9|TRBJ1-1
CASSPTGSLLGTEAFF
TGTGCCAGCAGCCCGACAGGGTCCCTTTTGGGCACTGAAGCTTTCTTT
>13|-|-|TRBV30|TRBJ1-2
CAWSDGWESGYTF
TGTGCCTGGAGCGACGGGTGGGAGAGTGGCTACACCTTC
>14|-|-|TRBV5-1|TRBJ1-1
CASSLATVNTEAFF
TGCGCCAGCAGCTTGGCCACAGTCAACACTGAAGCTTTCTTT
>17|-|TRBD2|TRBV7-2|TRBJ2-3
CASSLTPIAGHTDTQYF
TGTGCCAGCAGCTTAACCCCAATAGCGGGACACACAGATACGCAGTATTTT
>14|-|-|TRBV6-5|TRBJ1-2
CASLKGGGPYGYTF
TGTGCCAGCCTAAAAGGGGGGGGTCCGTATGGCTACACCTTC
>13|-|-|TRBV12-2|TRBJ2-5
CASRPLTVETQYF
TGTGCAAGTCGCCCCCTAACGGTCGAGACCCAGTACTTC
>14|once|TRBD1|TRBV24-1|TRBJ1-4
CATLQAGGFEKLFF
TGTGCCACCCTCCAGGCAGGGGGCTTTGAAAAACTGTTTTTT
>15|-|-|TRBV20-1|TRBJ2-7
CSASKGQAISHEQYF
TGCAGTGCTAGTAAGGGACAAGCAATTTCCCACGAGCAGTACTTC
>18|-|-|TRBV5-1|TRBJ2-3
CASSLWVGRADQVDTQYF
TGCGCCAGCAGCTTGTGGGTCGGGCGGGCGGACCAGGTAGATACGCAGTATTTT
>15|once|TRBD1|TRBV5-1|TRBJ1-1
CASSMMGQMNTEAFF
TGCGCCAGCAGTATGATGGGACAGATGAACACTGAAGCTTTCTTT